This TCR beta chain originates from a study of beta chain features in type 1 diabetes. TCRB transcripts that were expressed got sequenced, as all of the isolated RNA had been reverse transcribed. Sequencing used immunoSEQ multiplex PCR; TCRdb keeps in-frame clones, though not all of them. The sample has a few hundred thousand clones; around 13% are singletons. Notes on the study in general: There was a moderate but significant shortening of TCRB CDR3s in all four CD4+ subsets of Type 1 diabetes patients.

This CDR3 contains 14 residues. Per the germline V gene, CDR1 is SGHNT and CDR2 is YENEEA. After removal of 5 bases from V and 3 bases from J, the junction contained 4 bases not matched to a gene. A remark on this clone: What it binds is unknown.

Sequenced sample: naive CD4+ T cells from blood. This chain uses TRBV11-3 with TRBJ2-5; 9 bases agree with TRBD1. The clonotype comes from a man under 40 with type 1 diabetes. This chain's CDR3 is CASSRDRVEETQYF. DNA for the CDR3: TGTGCCAGCAGCCGGGACAGGGTCGAAGAGACCCAGTACTTC.